One sample yielded the 8 T cell receptor beta chains listed below, sequenced in a study of PD-L1 blockade in urothelial cancer. This table comes from immunoSEQ multiplex PCR, and its TCRdb copy is limited to in-frame clones, with some not included. The data show some 87,000 clones, around 87% seen once. Time point in this sample: pretreatment peripheral blood. Sequences were derived from PBMCs, sampled around atezolizumab (anti-PD-L1) treatment. The receptors come from a man in his sixties with urothelial cancer.

The chain recombines TRBV4-3 with TRBJ1-1; D ambiguous. Trimming pared 0 bases from V and 7 bases from J, leaving 12 bases between. CDR1 LGHNA and CDR2 YSLEER come from the germline V gene. The CDR3 has 14 residues. CDR3 loop: CASSQEGRGDEAFF. The CDR3 nucleotides are TGCGCCAGCAGCCAAGAAGGAAGAGGAGATGAAGCTTTCTTT.

The rearrangement links TRBV19 to TRBJ1-2; D is unresolved. Trimming cost V 6 bases and J 2 bases, with 7 bases left between them. Germline V gene sequence: CDR1 LNHDA, CDR2 SQIVND (reference sequence). This CDR3 has 12 amino acids. The CDR3 coding sequence is TGTGCCAGTAGACAGTTGAACTATGGCTACACCTTC. Translation gives CASRQLNYGYTF.

This clone showed up just a few times. V gene TRBV28 combines with J gene TRBJ1-2; possibly TRBD1 for D (5 bases). V lost 10 bases, J lost 6 bases, and 12 bases lay in between. Germline V gives CDR1 MDHEN, CDR2 SYDVKM. The CDR3 is made up of 11 amino acids. CDR3: CATQTGNGYTF. The CDR3 region has the DNA TGTGCCACCCAAACAGGAAATGGCTACACCTTC.

This rearrangement joins TRBV21-1 to TRBJ1-5; TRBD1, the table's D call, was not compared with the DNA. TRBV21-1 is recorded as a pseudogene. The CDR3 spans 13 residues. The CDR3 DNA reads as TGTGCCAGCAAGGACAGGGGCGATCAGCCCCAGCATTTT. Protein sequence: CASKDRGDQPQHF.

This clone was detected once. V gene TRBV11-2 combines with J gene TRBJ1-2, with TRBD1 identical over 9 bases. The ends lost 1 base at V and 8 bases at J; junction bases unmatched: 2. This CDR3 has 13 amino acids. CDR1 is SGHAT, CDR2 FQNNGV, per germline. The DNA for the CDR3 is TGTGCCAGCAGCTTAGGGACAGGGGACGGCTACACCTTC. It specifies CASSLGTGDGYTF.

The chain joins TRBV5-1 to TRBJ1-2, with 8 nucleotides matching TRBD1. CDR3 length: 15 residues. Germline CDR1 reads SGHRS; CDR2 reads YFSETQ. V gave up 5 bases and J gave up 4 bases; unmatched junction bases: 10. The CDR3 sequence: CASSREQGAFYGYTF. CDR3 DNA sequence: TGCGCCAGCAGTAGGGAGCAGGGGGCGTTCTATGGCTACACCTTC.

V is TRBV7-6 and J is TRBJ2-7, with a weak D call TRBD1 (5 bases). The length of the CDR3 is 16 residues. Trimming shortened V by 7 bases and J by 3 bases, and 22 bases separated the two germline ends. Germline V lookup: CDR1 SGHVS, CDR2 FNYEAQ. The CDR3 coding sequence is TGTGCCAGCACCCCAGGGCCTCTAGTTGGTGACTACGAGCAGTACTTC. It is translated as CASTPGPLVGDYEQYF.

This clone has just one count. The rearrangement uses TRBV11-2 and TRBJ1-3; D perhaps matches TRBD1 (6 bases). The CDR3 totals 17 residues. Trimming took off 5 bases at V and 0 bases at J, with 17 bases between the two ends. Germline V lookup: CDR1 SGHAT, CDR2 FQNNGV. The DNA for the CDR3 is TGTGCCAGCAGCCAAGAAGCGGGGGCCAGCTCTGGAAACACCATATATTTT. Protein sequence: CASSQEAGASSGNTIYF.